This T cell receptor (beta chain) was recovered during a study of blood T cell repertoires in COVID-19. Overall study: Samples representing acute and convalescent COVID-19 were sourced from the United States, Italy and Spain.

The CDR3 contains 16 residues. Germline lookup yields CDR1 SGHTA and CDR2 FQGNSA. Between the trimmed V and J ends, which lost 5 bases and 4 bases, there was a span of 20 bases. Method: immunoSEQ multiplex PCR; TCRdb's copy keeps in-frame clones and lacks some. The sample has about 180,000 clones, under 85% seen once. While infection was still active, Seattle patients were enrolled and then followed longitudinally. The source material was peripheral blood. The sequence came from a woman in her 70s with COVID-19, enrolled during active disease. The chain has TRBV7-2 and TRBJ2-5; possibly TRBD2 for D (6 bases). CDR3 DNA sequence: TGTGCCAGCAGCCTTTCTTTTCTAGTGGGAGGAGAGACCCAGTACTTC. Translation gives CASSLSFLVGGETQYF.